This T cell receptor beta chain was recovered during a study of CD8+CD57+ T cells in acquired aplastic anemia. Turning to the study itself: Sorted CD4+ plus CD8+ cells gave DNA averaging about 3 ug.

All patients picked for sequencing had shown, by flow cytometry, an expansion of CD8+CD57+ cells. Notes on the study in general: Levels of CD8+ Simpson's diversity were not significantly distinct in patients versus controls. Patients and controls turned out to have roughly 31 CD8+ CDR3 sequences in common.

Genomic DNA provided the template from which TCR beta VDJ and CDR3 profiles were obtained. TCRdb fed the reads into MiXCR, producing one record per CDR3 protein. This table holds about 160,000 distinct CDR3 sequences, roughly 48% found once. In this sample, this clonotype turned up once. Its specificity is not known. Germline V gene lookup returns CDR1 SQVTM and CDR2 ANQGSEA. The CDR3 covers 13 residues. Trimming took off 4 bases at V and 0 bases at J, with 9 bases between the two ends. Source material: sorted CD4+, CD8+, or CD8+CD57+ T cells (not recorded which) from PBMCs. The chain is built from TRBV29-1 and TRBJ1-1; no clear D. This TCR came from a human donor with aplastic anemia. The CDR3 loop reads CSVGRQLNTEAFF. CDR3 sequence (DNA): TGCAGCGTTGGAAGGCAGCTGAACACTGAAGCTTTCTTT.